The rows below give T cell receptor beta chains drawn from one sample of a study of beta chain features in type 1 diabetes. Profiling relied on immunoSEQ multiplex PCR, and the TCRdb table lists in-frame clones only, not all of them. The data contain approximately 260,000 clones, 20% of them seen just once; the ten biggest clones take up 0.028%. The sequencing sample was made of naive CD4+ T cells from blood. These receptor sequences come from a woman in her forties with type 1 diabetes. Both conserved end residues are part of each CDR3. The D gene is left open where the match is weak. Size is stated for part of the rows, as once, few or many counts, or as a class when the clone is expanded.

TRBD1 few TRBJ1-4 TRBV18 TGTGCCAGCTCAACGGGACAGAATGAAAAACTGTTTTTT CASSTGQNEKLFF
NA few TRBJ2-7 TRBV9 TGTGCCAGCAGCGTCGCAGGGGACCCCTACTACGAGCAGTACTTC CASSVAGDPYYEQYF
NA NA TRBJ1-5 TRBV28 TGTGCCAGCAGTTTATCGCGGCAGCCCCAGCATTTT CASSLSRQPQHF
TRBD2 few TRBJ2-3 TRBV9 TGTGCCAGCAGCCCTCTCGCCGGGGGGGCGGCAGATACGCAGTATTTT CASSPLAGGAADTQYF
TRBD2 NA TRBJ2-7 TRBV5-1 TGCGCCAGCAGCTTATATCCGACTAGCGGGAGCTCCTACGAGCAGTACTTC CASSLYPTSGSSYEQYF
TRBD1 few TRBJ1-2 TRBV29-1 TGCAGCGTGGGAGGGACAGGGGCCTATGGCTACACCTTC CSVGGTGAYGYTF
NA NA TRBJ2-7 TRBV5-1 TGCGCCAGCAGCTTGGATCAGGGAACAACCTACGAGCAGTACTTC CASSLDQGTTYEQYF
TRBD1 once TRBJ2-3 TRBV4-1 TGCGCCAGCAGCCAAGATCTGACAGGGGGCGGCACAGATACGCAGTATTTT CASSQDLTGGGTDTQYF
NA once TRBJ2-3 TRBV9 TGTGCCAGCAGCGTTAGCGGAGAGCCAAGCACAGATACGCAGTATTTT CASSVSGEPSTDTQYF
NA NA TRBJ2-3 TRBV19 TGTGCCAGTAGTATCCCCGGGGGTACCACAGATACGCAGTATTTT CASSIPGGTTDTQYF
TRBD1 few TRBJ1-2 TRBV7-9 TGTGCCAGCAGCCTTATACAGGGGGCCGACTATGGCTACACCTTC CASSLIQGADYGYTF
NA NA TRBJ2-7 TRBV7-7 TGTGCTAGCAGCCCCACACCGGGGAACGAGCAGTACTTC CASSPTPGNEQYF
NA NA TRBJ1-5 TRBV2 TGTGCCAGCAGCTCTCGCCGGACAGGCAATCAGCCCCAGCATTTT CASSSRRTGNQPQHF
NA NA TRBJ2-6 TRBV4-3 TGCGCCAGCAGCCAAGAAGAGGGTGCCTCTGGGGCCAACGTCCTGACTTTC CASSQEEGASGANVLTF